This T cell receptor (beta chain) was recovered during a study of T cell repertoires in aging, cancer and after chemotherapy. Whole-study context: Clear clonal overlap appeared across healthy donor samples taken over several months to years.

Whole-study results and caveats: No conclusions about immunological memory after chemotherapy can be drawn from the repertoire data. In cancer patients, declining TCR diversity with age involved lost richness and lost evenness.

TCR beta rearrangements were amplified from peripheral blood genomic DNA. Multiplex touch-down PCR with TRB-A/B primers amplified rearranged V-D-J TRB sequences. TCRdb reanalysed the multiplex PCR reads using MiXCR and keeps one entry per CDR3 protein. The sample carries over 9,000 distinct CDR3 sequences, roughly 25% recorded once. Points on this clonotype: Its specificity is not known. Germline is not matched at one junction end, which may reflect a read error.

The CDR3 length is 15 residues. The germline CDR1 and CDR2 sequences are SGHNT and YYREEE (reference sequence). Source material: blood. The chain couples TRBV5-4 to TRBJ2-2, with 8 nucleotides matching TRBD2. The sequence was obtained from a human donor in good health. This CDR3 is CASSLAAGGTGELIF. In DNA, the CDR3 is TGTGCCAGCAGCTTAGCGGCGGGGGGAACCGGGGAGCTGATTTTT.